This TCR beta chain was found in a study of blood T cell repertoires in COVID-19. Study information: Some COVID-19 samples were acute and others convalescent; all came from the United States, Italy and Spain. The analysed material was cDNA or gDNA that came from T cells, B-cell-depleted T cells, or PBMCs.

The data were produced by immunoSEQ multiplex PCR, yet TCRdb's version contains in-frame clones alone and is incomplete. The sample holds 300,000 to 400,000 clones, roughly 87% seen once. Symptom resolution, clearance, or two negative PCRs marked donors in Cohort 3 as recovered. The CDR3 spans 18 residues. Losses at the gene ends were 3 bases for V and 4 bases for J; bases not matched to a gene: 12. Germline V gene sequence: CDR1 MGHRA, CDR2 YSYEKL. The receptor was derived from a woman aged 25 to 45 who had recovered from COVID-19. This chain connects TRBV4-1 to TRBJ1-3, with 10 bases that match TRBD1. The sample was PBMCs or T cells enriched from blood (not recorded which). This CDR3 is CASSHQGLDRGPGNTIYF. In DNA form, the CDR3 reads TGCGCCAGCAGCCATCAAGGGCTCGACAGGGGGCCCGGAAACACCATATATTTT.